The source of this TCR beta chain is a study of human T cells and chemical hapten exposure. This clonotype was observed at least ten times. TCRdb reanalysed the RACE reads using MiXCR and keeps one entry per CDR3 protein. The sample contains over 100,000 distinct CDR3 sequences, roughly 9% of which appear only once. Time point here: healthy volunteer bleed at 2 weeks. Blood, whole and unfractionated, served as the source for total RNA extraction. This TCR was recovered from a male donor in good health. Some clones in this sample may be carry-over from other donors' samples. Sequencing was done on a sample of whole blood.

CDR3 residues: CASSHMGQGAADTEAFF. The CDR3 coding sequence is TGTGCCAGCAGCCATATGGGACAGGGGGCAGCCGACACTGAAGCTTTCTTT. This chain uses TRBV3-1 with TRBJ1-1; 12 bases fit TRBD1. The CDR3 covers 17 residues. Germline assignment: CDR1 LGHDT and CDR2 YNNKEL (reference sequence). The V segment lost 3 bases and the J segment 3 bases; nucleotides outside the gene matches: 8.